This is a list of T cell receptor beta chains from one sample in a study of T-cell memory formation after mild COVID-19. TCRdb passed the 5' RACE reads through MiXCR, listing each CDR3 protein once. The data show more than 75,000 distinct CDR3 sequences, with around a quarter seen just once and over 40% held by the top ten. The sample taken for sequencing was PBMCs or a T cell subset sorted from them (not recorded which). These receptors came from a young man who had mild COVID-19 (a few samples of this study predate the infection). Cell type and time point are not known. The CDR3 runs from the conserved cysteine through the conserved F or W.

V	J	CDR3
TRBV5-1	TRBJ2-3	CASSKSTGGLRPDTQYF
TRBV12-3/TRBV12-4	TRBJ1-1	CASSSRDMSTEAFF
TRBV20-1	TRBJ2-5	CSARVGETQYF
TRBV4-1	TRBJ1-2	CASSREGRGYTF
TRBV9	TRBJ2-5	CASSWGGDDQETQYF
TRBV7-2	TRBJ2-2	CASSRWTNRGGELFF
TRBV6-2/TRBV6-3	TRBJ2-1	CASRPPGGNYNEQFF
TRBV11-2	TRBJ2-1	CASSLGRARDRASYNEQFF
TRBV28	TRBJ2-4	CASRRPGNIQYF
TRBV4-2	TRBJ2-1	CASSQDVGTGGHEQFF
TRBV7-2	TRBJ1-5	CASSPTNYQPQHF
TRBV4-3	TRBJ2-1	CASSPQDEYNEQFF
TRBV4-1	TRBJ2-2	CASSQVGMGQGDGELFF
TRBV6-2/TRBV6-3	TRBJ2-4	CASSYSLAKNIQYF
TRBV29-1	TRBJ1-2	CSAEVGYGYTF
TRBV5-1	TRBJ2-5	CASTRLAEETQYF
TRBV20-1	TRBJ1-3	CSARDYGAFVSGNTIYF
TRBV7-6	TRBJ2-3	CASSPRPGQGTDTQYF
TRBV7-2	TRBJ2-3	CASSLHGGAPDTQYF
TRBV24-1	TRBJ2-2	CATKDTGELFF
TRBV20-1	TRBJ2-7	CSARGGEGPTYEQYF
TRBV5-6	TRBJ2-5	CASSGTGSRETQYF
TRBV6-2/TRBV6-3	TRBJ1-5	CASSYSGGNQPQHF
TRBV6-4	TRBJ2-1	CASSDFGGNEQFF
TRBV20-1	TRBJ2-3	CSARDLVAGVSTDTQYF
TRBV4-2	TRBJ1-5	CASSPSPGLSNQPQHF
TRBV5-1	TRBJ2-7	CASSFRDRASHEQYF
TRBV18	TRBJ2-1	CASSLNQGAKYNEQFF
TRBV4-1	TRBJ2-7	CASSQEQRYEQYF
TRBV10-3	TRBJ1-2	CAISQTANYGYTF
TRBV4-2	TRBJ2-1	CASSQEGGLAGGNEQFF
TRBV12-5	TRBJ1-2	CASGLFAGDNYGYTF
TRBV28	TRBJ2-1	CASSLRQGPYNEQFF
TRBV7-9	TRBJ2-1	CASSPGQGNYNEQFF
TRBV7-2	TRBJ2-1	CASRGGLAGLSSYNEQFF
TRBV5-1	TRBJ2-1	CASSPLGGGTDNEQFF
TRBV6-7	TRBJ2-7	CASTIGLVASYEQYF
TRBV5-4	TRBJ2-5	CATAGRGDKETQYF
TRBV15	TRBJ2-3	CATSSFEGAEADTQYF
TRBV7-9	TRBJ2-1	CASSWTVPGRNEQFF
TRBV7-3	TRBJ2-2	CASSRGPAGNTGELFF
TRBV7-9	TRBJ2-3	CASSLRGAWDTQYF
TRBV5-1	TRBJ2-5	CASSDASGVETQYF
TRBV9	TRBJ2-2	CASSASQYTGELFF
TRBV14	TRBJ2-1	CASSRGGNNEQFF
TRBV20-1	TRBJ2-3	CSARGQGYSDTQYF
TRBV20-1	TRBJ2-6	CSAHWSGANVLTF
TRBV7-9	TRBJ1-1	CASSPVGGLVTEAFF
TRBV6-5	TRBJ2-6	CASKGSGANVLTF
TRBV6-5	TRBJ2-1	CASSYGRGSYNEQFF
TRBV13	TRBJ2-2	CASSLTTRNTGELFF
TRBV6-2/TRBV6-3	TRBJ2-3	CASSLVGNTQYF
TRBV20-1	TRBJ2-7	CSALSPGAYEQYF
TRBV27	TRBJ1-2	CASSPGHGYTF
TRBV4-3	TRBJ2-7	CASSQDRTGSAYEQYF
TRBV6-6	TRBJ1-4	CASSSYRDGWDEKLFF
TRBV25-1	TRBJ1-2	CASRQGLNGYTF
TRBV12-3/TRBV12-4	TRBJ2-1	CASLSEIYNEQFF
TRBV10-2	TRBJ1-6	CASSGPGQANSPLHF
TRBV6-2/TRBV6-3	TRBJ2-2	CASSPPDTGELFF